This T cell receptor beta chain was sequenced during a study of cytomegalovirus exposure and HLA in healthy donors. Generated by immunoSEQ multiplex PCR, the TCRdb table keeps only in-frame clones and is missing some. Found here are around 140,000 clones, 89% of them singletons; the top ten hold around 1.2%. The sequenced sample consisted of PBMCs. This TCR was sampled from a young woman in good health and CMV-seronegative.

The CDR3 coding sequence is TGTGCCAGCAGCTCGTGGGGCTCAAGCACAGATACGCAGTATTTT. This sequence encodes CASSSWGSSTDTQYF. The gene calls are TRBV2 and TRBJ2-3; tentatively, D is TRBD1 (5 bases). The CDR3 runs 15 residues. V lost 6 bases and J 0 bases, leaving 13 bases between the germline ends. Germline lookup yields CDR1 SNHLY and CDR2 FYNNEI.